Listed below are T cell receptor beta chains from one sample, sequenced in a study of Graves' ophthalmopathy and Graves' hyperthyroidism. TCRdb passed the multiplex PCR reads through MiXCR, listing each CDR3 protein once. The data hold about 480,000 distinct CDR3 sequences, with about an eighth observed a single time. The sequenced material came from blood. The source of these receptors is a young woman with Graves' ophthalmopathy. Both conserved end residues are part of each CDR3. The D gene is left open where the match is weak. The listing skips clone size in some rows; elsewhere it reads once, few, many or a size class.

V: TRBV28; size: many; J: TRBJ2-7; D: .; length: 14; DNA: TGTGCCAGCAGTCCCCCGACAGGATTCTACGAGCAGTACTTC; CDR3: CASSPPTGFYEQYF
V: TRBV18; size: few; J: TRBJ1-3; D: .; length: 14; DNA: TGTGCCAGCTCACCATACGACTCTGGAAACACCGTATATTTT; CDR3: CASSPYDSGNTVYF
V: TRBV24-1; size: .; J: TRBJ2-5; D: .; length: 13; DNA: TGTGCCACCAGTGAACCATTTCGGGAGACCCAGTACTTC; CDR3: CATSEPFRETQYF
V: TRBV4-1; size: few; J: TRBJ1-5; D: .; length: 15; DNA: TGCGCCAGCAGCCAGGGAACTAATGGGATTCAGCCCCAGCATTTT; CDR3: CASSQGTNGIQPQHF
V: TRBV24-1; size: many; J: TRBJ1-1; D: TRBD1; length: 15; DNA: TGTGCCACCAGTGACTCCAGGGGGCGCATCACTGAAGCTTTCTTT; CDR3: CATSDSRGRITEAFF
V: TRBV6-4; size: many; J: TRBJ2-2; D: TRBD1; length: 14; DNA: TGTGCCAGCAGTGCCAAGTACCAGGGGGCCGAGCTGTTTTTT; CDR3: CASSAKYQGAELFF
V: TRBV28; size: many; J: TRBJ2-5; D: TRBD2; length: 15; DNA: TGTGCCAGCAGTATGCTAGCGGGGGGGCTTATGACCCAGTACTTC; CDR3: CASSMLAGGLMTQYF
V: TRBV6-4; size: many; J: TRBJ1-5; D: TRBD1; length: 19; DNA: TGTGCCAGCAGTAACCGGGACAGGGGGCGCGGGATCGGGAACCAGCCCCAGCATTTT; CDR3: CASSNRDRGRGIGNQPQHF
V: TRBV12-3/TRBV12-4; size: many; J: TRBJ2-2; D: TRBD1; length: 15; DNA: TGTGCCAGCATTGGACAGGCAGCGAACACCGGGGAGCTGTTTTTT; CDR3: CASIGQAANTGELFF
V: TRBV30; size: many; J: TRBJ2-2; D: .; length: 15; DNA: TGTGCCTGGAGTGTAAGAAGGGGAGACACCGGGGAGCTGTTTTTT; CDR3: CAWSVRRGDTGELFF
V: TRBV28; size: many; J: TRBJ1-2; D: .; length: 13; DNA: TGTGCCACCGACGCCTACCCTAACTATGGCTACACCTTC; CDR3: CATDAYPNYGYTF
V: TRBV6-1; size: many; J: TRBJ2-5; D: .; length: 10; DNA: TGTGCCAGCGGCACGGAGACCCAGTACTTC; CDR3: CASGTETQYF
V: TRBV11-1; size: few; J: TRBJ2-2; D: TRBD2; length: 16; DNA: TGTGCCAGCAGCTCAGCGGGAGGATTGAACACCGGGGAGCTGTTTTTT; CDR3: CASSSAGGLNTGELFF
V: TRBV6-2/TRBV6-3; size: many; J: TRBJ2-7; D: TRBD2; length: 14; DNA: TGTGCCAGCAGGCTTAGCGGGAGGCCGGACGAGCAGTACTTC; CDR3: CASRLSGRPDEQYF
V: TRBV6-1; size: many; J: TRBJ2-7; D: .; length: 13; DNA: TGTGCCAGCAGTGACAGACCGGATTACGAGCAGTACTTC; CDR3: CASSDRPDYEQYF
V: TRBV28; size: many; J: TRBJ1-2; D: TRBD1; length: 17; DNA: TGTGCCAGCAGTTTCCATAGGAGACAGGGGGCATATTATGGCTACACCTTC; CDR3: CASSFHRRQGAYYGYTF
V: TRBV18; size: many; J: TRBJ2-7; D: .; length: 13; DNA: TGTGCCAGCTCACCCGAGACTGGATACGAGCAGTACTTC; CDR3: CASSPETGYEQYF
V: TRBV7-9; size: many; J: TRBJ2-7; D: TRBD2; length: 15; DNA: TGTGCCAGCAGCTTGGATAGCGGGAGCTCCTACGAGCAGTACTTC; CDR3: CASSLDSGSSYEQYF
V: TRBV4-2; size: few; J: TRBJ2-5; D: TRBD2; length: 17; DNA: TGTGCCAGCAGCCAAGATGGTCTAGCGGGCTTCCAAGAGACCCAGTACTTC; CDR3: CASSQDGLAGFQETQYF
V: TRBV13; size: .; J: TRBJ2-7; D: TRBD2; length: 21; DNA: TGTGCCAGCAGCTTAGGCCTAACGGAGCGGGAGGGCCTGCCTTACACATACGAGCAGTACTTC; CDR3: CASSLGLTEREGLPYTYEQYF
V: TRBV27; size: .; J: TRBJ2-2; D: .; length: 16; DNA: TGTGCCAGCAGCCCCCGCGTGGGGGTCGGCACCGGGGAGCTGTTTTTT; CDR3: CASSPRVGVGTGELFF
V: TRBV12-5; size: many; J: TRBJ1-2; D: .; length: 13; DNA: TGTGCTAGTTCGGGGGGTACTGGGTATGGCTACACCTTC; CDR3: CASSGGTGYGYTF
V: TRBV28; size: many; J: TRBJ2-7; D: .; length: 15; DNA: TGTGCCAGCCACGGCTGGGCAGGTAACTCCTACGAGCAGTACTTC; CDR3: CASHGWAGNSYEQYF
V: TRBV6-1; size: many; J: TRBJ1-1; D: .; length: 14; DNA: TGTGCCAGCAGGGAAAGGACAGCGAACACTGAAGCTTTCTTT; CDR3: CASRERTANTEAFF
V: TRBV29-1; size: many; J: TRBJ2-7; D: .; length: 12; DNA: TGCAGCGTTCTCCTAGCCGGTATGGAGCAGTACTTC; CDR3: CSVLLAGMEQYF
V: TRBV18; size: many; J: TRBJ2-7; D: .; length: 16; DNA: TGTGCCAGCTCACCCTCCCTGGGCAGGGAATCCTACGAGCAGTACTTC; CDR3: CASSPSLGRESYEQYF
V: TRBV11-2; size: many; J: TRBJ2-5; D: TRBD2; length: 15; DNA: TGTGCCAGCAGCCCGAGGACTAGCGGGGCTGAGACCCAGTACTTC; CDR3: CASSPRTSGAETQYF
V: TRBV20-1; size: many; J: TRBJ2-5; D: TRBD2; length: 13; DNA: TGCAGTGCTAGCGCGGGGGTAAAAGAGACCCAGTACTTC; CDR3: CSASAGVKETQYF
V: TRBV28; size: .; J: TRBJ1-3; D: .; length: 15; DNA: TGTGCCAGCAGTTTAATTCGGGGGTCTGGAAACACCATATATTTT; CDR3: CASSLIRGSGNTIYF
V: TRBV4-2; size: .; J: TRBJ1-2; D: .; length: 15; DNA: TGTGCCAGCAGCCAAGATAGGGATATGCTATATGGCTACACCTTC; CDR3: CASSQDRDMLYGYTF
V: TRBV6-5; size: many; J: TRBJ1-1; D: .; length: 15; DNA: TGTGCCAGCAGTTATATAGGGCAGCGGAACACTGAAGCTTTCTTT; CDR3: CASSYIGQRNTEAFF
V: TRBV28; size: .; J: TRBJ1-1; D: .; length: 15; DNA: TGTGCCAGCAGTTCCTCTCTCGAGGGGGGGACTGAAGCTTTCTTT; CDR3: CASSSSLEGGTEAFF
V: TRBV14; size: many; J: TRBJ2-1; D: TRBD2; length: 15; DNA: TGTGCCAGCAGCCGTCTAGCGGGAGGTTACAATGAGCAGTTCTTC; CDR3: CASSRLAGGYNEQFF
V: TRBV12-3/TRBV12-4; size: many; J: TRBJ1-3; D: .; length: 14; DNA: TGTGCCAGTTCACGAGGGGCCTCTGGAAACACCATATATTTT; CDR3: CASSRGASGNTIYF
V: TRBV30; size: .; J: TRBJ2-2; D: TRBD2; length: 17; DNA: TGTGCCTGGAGGCGACCGGGACTAGCGGGGAACACCGGGGAGCTGTTTTTT; CDR3: CAWRRPGLAGNTGELFF
V: TRBV30; size: .; J: TRBJ1-1; D: .; length: 14; DNA: TGTGCCTGGAGTCTCGTTTGGGGGGACACTGAAGCTTTCTTT; CDR3: CAWSLVWGDTEAFF
V: TRBV12-3/TRBV12-4; size: many; J: TRBJ1-2; D: TRBD1; length: 15; DNA: TGTGCCAGCAGTTTCCACCGGACAGGCAACTATGGCTACACCTTC; CDR3: CASSFHRTGNYGYTF
V: TRBV12-3/TRBV12-4; size: many; J: TRBJ1-1; D: .; length: 18; DNA: TGTGCCAGCAGTGGGACAATCGGGTCGATCCATGAGAACACTGAAGCTTTCTTT; CDR3: CASSGTIGSIHENTEAFF
V: TRBV30; size: few; J: TRBJ1-1; D: .; length: 11; DNA: TGTGCCTGGAGACCGTACACTGAAGCTTTCTTT; CDR3: CAWRPYTEAFF
V: TRBV12-5; size: many; J: TRBJ1-5; D: .; length: 15; DNA: TGTGCTAGTGGTCCCTTAGGGTCTCTAAATCAGCCCCAGCATTTT; CDR3: CASGPLGSLNQPQHF
V: TRBV12-3/TRBV12-4; size: many; J: TRBJ1-2; D: .; length: 14; DNA: TGTGCCAGCAGTATCCAGGCCCCGGGGCCTGGCTACACCTTC; CDR3: CASSIQAPGPGYTF
V: TRBV5-5; size: many; J: TRBJ1-5; D: .; length: 15; DNA: TGTGCCAGCAGCTCAGGGTTGGGGGTCCGTCAGCCCCAGCATTTT; CDR3: CASSSGLGVRQPQHF
V: TRBV6-5; size: many; J: TRBJ1-1; D: .; length: 13; DNA: TGTGCCAGCAGTCTAGGGAGGGTCCCTGAAGCTTTCTTT; CDR3: CASSLGRVPEAFF
V: TRBV6-5; size: many; J: TRBJ2-7; D: TRBD2; length: 14; DNA: TGTGCCAGCAAGCGGGGGCGATTCTCCTACGAGCAGTACTTC; CDR3: CASKRGRFSYEQYF
V: TRBV20-1; size: many; J: TRBJ1-1; D: .; length: 15; DNA: TGCAGTGCCGCCCCAGCCCGGGGCCGCTACACTGAAGCTTTCTTT; CDR3: CSAAPARGRYTEAFF
V: TRBV6-5; size: many; J: TRBJ2-2; D: .; length: 14; DNA: TGTGCCATGCGTTGGACAGCGAACACCGGGGAGCTGTTTTTT; CDR3: CAMRWTANTGELFF
V: TRBV12-5; size: many; J: TRBJ1-1; D: .; length: 13; DNA: TGTGCTAGTGAGGGTGACAGGATGGCTGAAGCTTTCTTT; CDR3: CASEGDRMAEAFF
V: TRBV11-1; size: few; J: TRBJ2-4; D: TRBD2; length: 15; DNA: TGTGCCAGCAGCCAACCGGGACTAGTCAAGACCATTCAGTACTTC; CDR3: CASSQPGLVKTIQYF